This T cell receptor (beta chain) was sequenced for a study of cytomegalovirus exposure and HLA in healthy donors. Study-level points and caveats: Across donors, sequencing depth was assumed by presence/absence analyses to be roughly uniform. The authors listed about 170 TCR beta chains as cytomegalovirus-associated. Within an earlier analysis, most TCR beta V segments proved productive either about 87% or about 30% of the time.

Trimming stripped 5 bases from V and 2 bases from J, with 10 bases between. CDR3 size: 14 residues. Germline V CDR1 and CDR2: SGHTA, FQGTGA. As for this clone: As yet, its antigen is unknown.

PCR was performed using 60 Vbeta and 13 Jbeta primers. Only in-frame clones appear in the TCRdb table, and some are missing; sequencing was by immunoSEQ multiplex PCR. The sample records roughly 100,000 clones, roughly 74% being singletons. The sample was PBMCs. The TCR sequence derives from a man aged 40-49 years in good health and CMV-seronegative. V is TRBV7-3 and J is TRBJ1-3; D gene ambiguous. The CDR3 sequence is CASSPGVAGNTIYF. The CDR3 DNA sequence: TGTGCCAGCAGCCCCGGGGTCGCTGGAAACACCATATATTTT.